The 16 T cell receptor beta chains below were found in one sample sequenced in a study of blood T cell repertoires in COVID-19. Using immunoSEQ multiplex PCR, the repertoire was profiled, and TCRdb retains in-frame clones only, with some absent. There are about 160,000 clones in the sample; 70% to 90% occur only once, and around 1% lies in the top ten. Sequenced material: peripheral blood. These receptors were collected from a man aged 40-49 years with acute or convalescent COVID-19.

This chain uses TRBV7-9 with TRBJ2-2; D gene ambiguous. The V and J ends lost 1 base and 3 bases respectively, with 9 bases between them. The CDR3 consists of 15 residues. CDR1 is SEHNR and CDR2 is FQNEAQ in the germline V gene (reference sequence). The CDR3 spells CASSLGLDHTGELFF. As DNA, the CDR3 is TGTGCCAGCAGCTTAGGACTGGATCACACCGGGGAGCTGTTTTTT.

CDR3 protein: CATSDSAQGAGGETQYF. CDR3 DNA sequence: TGTGCCACCAGTGACTCCGCACAGGGGGCAGGTGGAGAGACCCAGTACTTC. The rearrangement uses TRBV24-1 and TRBJ2-5; 9 positions match TRBD1. V was pared by 4 bases and J by 4 bases, with 12 bases of the junction left unmatched. Germline CDR1 is KGHDR and CDR2 is SFDVKD. The CDR3 is 17 amino acids.

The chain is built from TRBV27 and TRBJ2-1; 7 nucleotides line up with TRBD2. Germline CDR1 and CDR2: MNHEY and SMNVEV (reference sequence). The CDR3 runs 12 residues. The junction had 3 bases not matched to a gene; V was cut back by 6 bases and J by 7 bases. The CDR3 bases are TGTGCCAGCAGGCGGGGGAGAAATGAGCAGTTCTTC. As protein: CASRRGRNEQFF.

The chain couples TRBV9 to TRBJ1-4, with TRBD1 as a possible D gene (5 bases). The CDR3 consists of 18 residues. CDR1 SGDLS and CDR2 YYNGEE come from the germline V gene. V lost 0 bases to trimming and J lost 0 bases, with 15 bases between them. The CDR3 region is CASSVGADSGTTNEKLFF. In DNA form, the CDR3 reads TGTGCCAGCAGCGTAGGAGCAGACAGCGGGACAACTAATGAAAAACTGTTTTTT.

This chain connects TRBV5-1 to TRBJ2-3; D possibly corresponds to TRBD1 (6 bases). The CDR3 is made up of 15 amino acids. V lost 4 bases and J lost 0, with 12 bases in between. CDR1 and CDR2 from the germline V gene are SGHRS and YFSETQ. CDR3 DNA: TGCGCCAGCAGCCCAACAGGGATCAGCACAGATACGCAGTATTTT. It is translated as CASSPTGISTDTQYF.

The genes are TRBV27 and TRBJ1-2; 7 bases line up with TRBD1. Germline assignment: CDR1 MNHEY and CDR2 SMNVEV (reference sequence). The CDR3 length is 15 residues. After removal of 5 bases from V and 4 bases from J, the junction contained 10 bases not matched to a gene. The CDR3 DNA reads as TGTGCCAGCAGTCCGCTAGACAGGGCGCTCTATGGCTACACCTTC. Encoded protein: CASSPLDRALYGYTF.

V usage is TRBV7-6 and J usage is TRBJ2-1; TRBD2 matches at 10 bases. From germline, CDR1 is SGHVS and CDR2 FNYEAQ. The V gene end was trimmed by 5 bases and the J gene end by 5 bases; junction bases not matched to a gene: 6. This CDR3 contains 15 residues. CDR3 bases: TGTGCCAGCAGCCAAGCGGGGGGGCTCGACAATGAGCAGTTCTTC. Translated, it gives CASSQAGGLDNEQFF.

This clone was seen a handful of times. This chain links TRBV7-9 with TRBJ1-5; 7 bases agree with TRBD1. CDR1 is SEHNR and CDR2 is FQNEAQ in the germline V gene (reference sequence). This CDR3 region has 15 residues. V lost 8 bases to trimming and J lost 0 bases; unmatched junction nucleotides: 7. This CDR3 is CASGPGQYSNQPQHF. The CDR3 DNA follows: TGTGCCAGCGGCCCGGGACAGTATAGCAATCAGCCCCAGCATTTT.

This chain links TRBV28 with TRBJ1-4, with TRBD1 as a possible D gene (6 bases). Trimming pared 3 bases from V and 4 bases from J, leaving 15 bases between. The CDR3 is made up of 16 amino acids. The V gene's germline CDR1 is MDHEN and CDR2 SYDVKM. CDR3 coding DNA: TGTGCCAGCAGTTTTGAGCGGACAGAGCTTAATGAAAAACTGTTTTTT. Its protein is CASSFERTELNEKLFF. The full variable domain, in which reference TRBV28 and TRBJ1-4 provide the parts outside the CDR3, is DVKVTQSSRYLVKRTGEKVFLECVQDMDHENMFWYRQDPGLGLRLIYFSYDVKMKEKGDIPEGYSVSREKKERFSLILESASTNQTSMYLCASSFERTELNEKLFFGSGTQLSVL.

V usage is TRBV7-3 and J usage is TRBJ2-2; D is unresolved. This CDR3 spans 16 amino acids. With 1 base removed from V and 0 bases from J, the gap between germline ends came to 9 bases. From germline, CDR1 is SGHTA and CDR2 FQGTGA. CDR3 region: CASSLNSLSNTGELFF. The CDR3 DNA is TGTGCCAGCAGCTTAAACTCACTTTCGAACACCGGGGAGCTGTTTTTT.

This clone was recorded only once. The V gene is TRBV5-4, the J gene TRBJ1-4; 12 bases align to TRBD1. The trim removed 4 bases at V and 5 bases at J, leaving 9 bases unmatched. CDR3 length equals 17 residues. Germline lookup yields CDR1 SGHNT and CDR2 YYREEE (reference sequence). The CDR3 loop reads CASSPRGTGGRNEKLFF. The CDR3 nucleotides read TGTGCCAGCAGCCCACGGGGGACAGGGGGCAGGAATGAAAAACTGTTTTTT.

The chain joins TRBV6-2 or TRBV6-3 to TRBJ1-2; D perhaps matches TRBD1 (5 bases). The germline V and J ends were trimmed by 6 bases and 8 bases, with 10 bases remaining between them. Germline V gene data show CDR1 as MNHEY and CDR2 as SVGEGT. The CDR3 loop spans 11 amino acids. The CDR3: CASSSTGGYTF. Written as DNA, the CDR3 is TGTGCCAGCAGCAGCACAGGAGGCTACACCTTC.

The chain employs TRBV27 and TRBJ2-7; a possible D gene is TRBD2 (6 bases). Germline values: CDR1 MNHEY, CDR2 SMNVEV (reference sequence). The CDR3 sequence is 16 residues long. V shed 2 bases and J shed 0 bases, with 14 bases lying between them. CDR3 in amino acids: CASSLAAWGDSYEQYF. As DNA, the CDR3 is TGTGCCAGCAGTTTAGCAGCTTGGGGGGACTCCTACGAGCAGTACTTC.

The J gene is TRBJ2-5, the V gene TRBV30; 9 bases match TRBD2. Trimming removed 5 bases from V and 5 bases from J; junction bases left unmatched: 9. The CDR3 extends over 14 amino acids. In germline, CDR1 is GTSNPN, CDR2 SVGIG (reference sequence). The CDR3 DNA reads TGTGCCTGGGGCAGCGGGGGGCCAGGGGAGACCCAGTACTTC. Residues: CAWGSGGPGETQYF. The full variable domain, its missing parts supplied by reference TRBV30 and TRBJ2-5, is SQTIHQWPATLVQPVGSPLSLECTVEGTSNPNLYWYRQAAGRGLQLLFYSVGIGQISSEVPQNLSASRPQDRQFILSSKKLLLSDSGFYLCAWGSGGPGETQYFGPGTRLLVL.

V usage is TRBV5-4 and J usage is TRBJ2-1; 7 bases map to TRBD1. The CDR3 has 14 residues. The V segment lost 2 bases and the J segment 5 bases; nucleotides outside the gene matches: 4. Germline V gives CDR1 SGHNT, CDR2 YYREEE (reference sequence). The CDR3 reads CASSFRGINNEQFF. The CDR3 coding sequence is TGTGCCAGCAGCTTCAGGGGGATCAACAATGAGCAGTTCTTC.

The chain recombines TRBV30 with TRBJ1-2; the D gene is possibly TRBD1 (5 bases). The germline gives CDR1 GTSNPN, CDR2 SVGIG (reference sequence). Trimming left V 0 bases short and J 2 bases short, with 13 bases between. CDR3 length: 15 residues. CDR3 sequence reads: CAWSVRRETNYGYTF. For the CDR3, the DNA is TGTGCCTGGAGTGTCCGCAGGGAAACGAACTATGGCTACACCTTC.